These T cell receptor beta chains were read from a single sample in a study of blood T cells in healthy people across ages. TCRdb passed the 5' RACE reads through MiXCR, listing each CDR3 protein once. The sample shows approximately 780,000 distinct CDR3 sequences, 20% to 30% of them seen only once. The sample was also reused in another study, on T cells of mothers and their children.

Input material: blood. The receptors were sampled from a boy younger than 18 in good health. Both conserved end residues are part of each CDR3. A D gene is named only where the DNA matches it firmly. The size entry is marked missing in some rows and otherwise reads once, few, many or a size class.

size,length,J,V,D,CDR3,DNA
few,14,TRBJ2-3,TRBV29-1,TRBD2,CSASAGVGTDTQYF,TGCAGCGCTTCAGCGGGAGTGGGCACAGATACGCAGTATTTT
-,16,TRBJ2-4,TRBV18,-,CASSPYRRTAKNIQYF,TGTGCCAGCTCACCGTACAGGAGAACGGCAAAAAACATTCAGTACTTC
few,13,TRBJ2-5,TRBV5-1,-,CASSLNGLETQYF,TGCGCCAGCAGCTTGAACGGGTTAGAGACCCAGTACTTC
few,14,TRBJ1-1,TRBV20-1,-,CSARDRVVNTEAFF,TGCAGTGCTAGAGATCGGGTGGTGAACACTGAAGCTTTCTTT
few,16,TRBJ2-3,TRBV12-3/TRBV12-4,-,CASSLLGAGSTDTQYF,TGTGCCAGCAGTTTACTGGGGGCAGGTAGCACAGATACGCAGTATTTT
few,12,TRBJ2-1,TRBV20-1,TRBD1,CSARGDRQQQFF,TGCAGTGCTAGGGGGGACAGACAGCAGCAGTTCTTC
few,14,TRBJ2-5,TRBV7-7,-,CASSLLRAKETQYF,TGTGCCAGCAGCCTTCTACGGGCGAAGGAGACCCAGTACTTC
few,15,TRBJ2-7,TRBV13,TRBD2,CASSPQRGSSYEQYF,TGTGCCAGCAGCCCACAGCGGGGGAGCTCCTACGAGCAGTACTTC
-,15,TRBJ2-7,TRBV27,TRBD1,CASPADRVSSYEQYF,TGTGCCAGCCCTGCCGACAGGGTAAGCTCCTACGAGCAGTACTTC
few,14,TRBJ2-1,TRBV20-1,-,CSARGGIAYNEQFF,TGCAGTGCTAGAGGGGGAATCGCCTACAATGAGCAGTTCTTC
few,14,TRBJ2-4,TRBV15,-,CATTKGGGPGIQYF,TGTGCCACCACCAAGGGGGGCGGGCCCGGCATTCAGTACTTC
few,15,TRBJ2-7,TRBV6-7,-,CASTQARKAYYEQYF,TGTGCCAGCACCCAGGCGAGGAAAGCCTACTACGAGCAGTACTTC
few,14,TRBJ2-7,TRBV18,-,CASSPLDSSYEQYF,TGTGCCAGCTCACCACTTGACAGCTCCTACGAGCAGTACTTC
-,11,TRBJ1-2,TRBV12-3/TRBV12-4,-,CASRRGFGYTF,TGTGCCAGCCGGCGGGGGTTTGGCTACACCTTC
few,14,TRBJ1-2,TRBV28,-,CASSRAGYPGGYTF,TGTGCCAGCAGTAGGGCAGGCTACCCGGGGGGCTACACCTTC
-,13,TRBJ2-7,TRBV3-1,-,CASSQDSFYEQYF,TGTGCCAGCAGCCAAGATAGCTTCTACGAGCAGTACTTC
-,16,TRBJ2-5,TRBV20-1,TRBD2,CSASPSSGEYQETQYF,TGCAGTGCTAGCCCCTCTAGCGGAGAGTACCAAGAGACCCAGTACTTC
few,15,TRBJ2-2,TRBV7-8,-,CASVPGRPNTGELFF,TGTGCCAGCGTGCCGGGACGCCCGAACACCGGGGAGCTGTTTTTT
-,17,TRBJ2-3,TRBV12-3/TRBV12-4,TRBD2,CASSLSGASGSTDTQYF,TGTGCCAGCAGTTTATCCGGGGCTAGCGGGAGCACAGATACGCAGTATTTT
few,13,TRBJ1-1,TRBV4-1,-,CASSQGEGRLAFF,TGCGCCAGCAGCCAAGGAGAAGGGAGGTTGGCTTTCTTT
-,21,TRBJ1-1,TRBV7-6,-,CASSSDMGHQRFLGADTEAFF,TGTGCCAGCAGCTCAGACATGGGGCATCAACGATTTCTTGGAGCGGACACTGAAGCTTTCTTT
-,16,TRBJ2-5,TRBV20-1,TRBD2,CSAPQRGKVGQETQYF,TGCAGTGCTCCCCAGCGGGGGAAGGTTGGTCAAGAGACCCAGTACTTC
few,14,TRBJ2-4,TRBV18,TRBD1,CASSPDRGINIQYF,TGTGCCAGCTCACCAGACAGGGGAATCAACATTCAGTACTTC
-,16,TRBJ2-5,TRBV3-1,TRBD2,CASSQDLVAGGKTQYF,TGTGCCAGCAGCCAAGATCTGGTAGCGGGGGGGAAGACCCAGTACTTC
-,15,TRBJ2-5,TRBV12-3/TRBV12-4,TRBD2,CASSLRSGGKETQYF,TGTGCCAGCAGTTTAAGGAGCGGGGGAAAAGAGACCCAGTACTTC
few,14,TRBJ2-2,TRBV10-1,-,CASSVDRSTGELFF,TGCGCCAGCAGTGTGGACAGAAGCACCGGGGAGCTGTTTTTT
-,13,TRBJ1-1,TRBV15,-,CATSLPARAEAFF,TGTGCCACCAGCCTTCCAGCACGGGCTGAAGCTTTCTTT
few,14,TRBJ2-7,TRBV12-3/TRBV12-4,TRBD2,CASSRSGTNYGQYF,TGTGCCAGCAGCCGTAGCGGGACAAACTACGGGCAGTACTTC
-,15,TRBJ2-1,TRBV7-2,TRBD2,CASSPGTSGRNTQFF,TGTGCCAGCAGCCCCGGGACTAGCGGGAGAAATACGCAGTTCTTC
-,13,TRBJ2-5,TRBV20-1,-,CSARGGRKETQYF,TGCAGTGCTAGAGGGGGGCGGAAAGAGACCCAGTACTTC
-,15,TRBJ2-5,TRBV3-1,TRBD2,CASSRYPSGQETQYF,TGTGCCAGCAGCCGCTACCCTAGCGGCCAAGAGACCCAGTACTTC